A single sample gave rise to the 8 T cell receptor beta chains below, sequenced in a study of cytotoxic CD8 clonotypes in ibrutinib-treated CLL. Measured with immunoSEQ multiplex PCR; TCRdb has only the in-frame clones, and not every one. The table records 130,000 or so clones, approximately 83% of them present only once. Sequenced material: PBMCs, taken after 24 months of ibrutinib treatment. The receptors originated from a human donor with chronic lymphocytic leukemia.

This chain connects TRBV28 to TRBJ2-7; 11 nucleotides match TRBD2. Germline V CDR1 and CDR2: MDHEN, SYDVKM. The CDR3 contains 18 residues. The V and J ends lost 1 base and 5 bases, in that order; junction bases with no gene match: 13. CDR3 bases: TGTGCCAGCAGTTTATTCCTAGCGGGGGGCTCCGGGGAGAACGAGCAGTACTTC. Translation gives CASSLFLAGGSGENEQYF.

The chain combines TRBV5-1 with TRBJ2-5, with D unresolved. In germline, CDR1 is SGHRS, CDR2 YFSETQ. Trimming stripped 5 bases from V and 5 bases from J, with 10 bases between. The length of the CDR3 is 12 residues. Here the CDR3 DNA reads TGCGCCAGCAGGTCCCCTGGGGAGACCCAGTACTTC. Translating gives CASRSPGETQYF.

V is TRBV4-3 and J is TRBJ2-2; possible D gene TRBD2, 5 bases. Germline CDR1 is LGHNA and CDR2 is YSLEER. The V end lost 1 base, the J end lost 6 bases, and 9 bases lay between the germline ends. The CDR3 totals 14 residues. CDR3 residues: CASSQGREPGELFF. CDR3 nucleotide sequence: TGCGCCAGCAGCCAAGGCCGGGAACCCGGGGAGCTGTTTTTT.

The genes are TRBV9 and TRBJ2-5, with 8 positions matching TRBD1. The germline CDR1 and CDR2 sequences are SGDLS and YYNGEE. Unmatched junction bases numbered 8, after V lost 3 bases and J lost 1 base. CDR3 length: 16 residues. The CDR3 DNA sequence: TGTGCCAGCAGCGCTCAGGGGGCGACAGCCCAAGAGACCCAGTACTTC. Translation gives CASSAQGATAQETQYF.

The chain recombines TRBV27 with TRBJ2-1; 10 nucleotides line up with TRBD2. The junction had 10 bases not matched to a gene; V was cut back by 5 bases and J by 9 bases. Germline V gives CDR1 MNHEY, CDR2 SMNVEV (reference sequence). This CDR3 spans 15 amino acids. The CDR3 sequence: CASSASLAGASEQFF. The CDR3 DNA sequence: TGTGCCAGCAGTGCTAGTCTAGCGGGAGCGAGTGAGCAGTTCTTC.

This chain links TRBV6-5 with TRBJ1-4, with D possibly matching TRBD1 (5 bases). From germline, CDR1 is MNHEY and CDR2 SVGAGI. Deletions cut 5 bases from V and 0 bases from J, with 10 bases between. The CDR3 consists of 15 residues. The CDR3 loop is CASSGWGPTNEKLFF. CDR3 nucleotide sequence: TGTGCCAGCAGTGGGTGGGGACCAACTAATGAAAAACTGTTTTTT.

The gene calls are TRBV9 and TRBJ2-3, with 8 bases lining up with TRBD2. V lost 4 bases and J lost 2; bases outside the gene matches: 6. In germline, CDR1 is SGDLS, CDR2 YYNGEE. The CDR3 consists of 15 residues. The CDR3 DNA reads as TGTGCCAGCAGCTCCCTAGCGGGCACCACAGATACGCAGTATTTT. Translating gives CASSSLAGTTDTQYF.

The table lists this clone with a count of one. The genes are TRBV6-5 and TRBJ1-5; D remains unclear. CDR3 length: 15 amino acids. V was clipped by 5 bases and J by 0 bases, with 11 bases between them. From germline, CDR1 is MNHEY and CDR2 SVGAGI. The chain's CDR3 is CASSVDKYSNQPQHF. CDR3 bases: TGTGCCAGCAGTGTCGACAAGTATAGCAATCAGCCCCAGCATTTT.